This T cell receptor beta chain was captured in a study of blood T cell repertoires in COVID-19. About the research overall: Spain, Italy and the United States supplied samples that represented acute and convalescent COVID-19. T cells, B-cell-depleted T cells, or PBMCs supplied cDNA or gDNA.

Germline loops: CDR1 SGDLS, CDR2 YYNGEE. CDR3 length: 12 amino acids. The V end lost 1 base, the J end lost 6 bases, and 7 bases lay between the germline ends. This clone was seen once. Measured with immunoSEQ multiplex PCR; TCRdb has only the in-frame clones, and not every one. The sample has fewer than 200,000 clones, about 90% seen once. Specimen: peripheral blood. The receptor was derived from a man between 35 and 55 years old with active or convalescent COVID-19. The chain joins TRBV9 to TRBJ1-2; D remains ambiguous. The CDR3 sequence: CASSVNRDGYTF. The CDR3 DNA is TGTGCCAGCAGCGTAAACAGAGATGGCTACACCTTC.